This passage covers 9 T cell receptor beta chains from one sample sequenced in a study of CD8 T cells in Susac syndrome. The RNA input was roughly 0.45 to 1 ug, and it was reverse transcribed with random hexamers. TCRdb independently ran MiXCR on the immunoSEQ multiplex PCR reads; one entry per CDR3 protein. The data show 200,000 or so distinct CDR3 sequences, with about 96% seen just once and 0.093% held by the top ten. Sequencing was performed on CD4+ T cells from PBMCs. The source is a human donor with multiple sclerosis.

This chain connects TRBV5-1 to TRBJ2-7, with 9 bases fitting TRBD1. Germline V gene data show CDR1 as SGHRS and CDR2 as YFSETQ. This CDR3 spans 14 amino acids. V shed 6 bases, J shed 3 bases, and the junction held 7 bases outside the gene matches. The CDR3 coding sequence is TGCGCCAGCAACACCGGGACAGGGATCTACGAGCAGTACTTC. It is translated as CASNTGTGIYEQYF.

In DNA form, the CDR3 reads TGTGCCAGCAGCTCAAGTCCCGGGACAGGGGTCGAGCAGTACTTC. Protein: CASSSSPGTGVEQYF. The genes are TRBV5-4 and TRBJ2-7, with 10 bases fitting TRBD1. From germline, CDR1 is SGHNT and CDR2 YYREEE (reference sequence). V was pared by 3 bases and J by 6 bases, with 9 bases of the junction left unmatched. This CDR3 contains 15 residues.

V usage is TRBV3-1 and J usage is TRBJ2-1, with a possible D match to TRBD2 (5 bases). CDR3 length: 11 amino acids. From germline, CDR1 is LGHDT and CDR2 YNNKEL (reference sequence). The V gene lost 1 base and the J gene lost 15 bases, with 10 bases spanning the gap. The CDR3 nucleotides are TGTGCCAGCAGCCAAGTCCCTAGCATGTTCTTC. It specifies CASSQVPSMFF.

V is TRBV20-1 and J is TRBJ2-5; 7 nucleotides match TRBD1. There are 15 residues in the CDR3. Looked up from germline, CDR1 is DFQATT and CDR2 is SNEGSKA (reference sequence). V dropped 5 bases and J dropped 1; count of bases not matched to a gene: 10. In DNA, the CDR3 is TGCAGTGCTCACCGGACACAGGGGATCCAAGAGACCCAGTACTTC. Amino acids: CSAHRTQGIQETQYF.

V and J are TRBV19 and TRBJ2-1; 10 nucleotides agree with TRBD2. V lost 4 bases to trimming and J lost 3 bases; unmatched junction nucleotides: 3. The CDR3 extends over 15 amino acids. CDR1 and CDR2 from the germline V gene are LNHDA and SQIVND (reference sequence). The CDR3 region has the DNA TGTGCCAGTAGTACAGGACTAGCGGTCTACAATGAGCAGTTCTTC. Translated, it gives CASSTGLAVYNEQFF.

This chain links TRBV7-9 with TRBJ2-3, with D unresolved. This CDR3 comprises 17 residues. Trimming left V 6 bases short and J 6 bases short, with 25 bases between. The germline gives CDR1 SEHNR, CDR2 FQNEAQ (reference sequence). The CDR3 bases are TGTGCCAGCAGTCCTGCCGCCGTAGGACCGGTTCGCGATACGCAGTATTTT. The encoded protein is CASSPAAVGPVRDTQYF.

The CDR3 DNA reads as TGTGCCAGCAGCTCACTAGCGGGAAGCTACGAGCAGTACTTC. Protein sequence: CASSSLAGSYEQYF. This rearrangement joins TRBV7-2 to TRBJ2-7; 10 nucleotides match TRBD2. CDR3 length equals 14 residues. The germline gives CDR1 SGHTA, CDR2 FQGNSA. V was clipped by 4 bases and J by 3 bases; unmatched bases: 3.

The J gene is TRBJ2-2, the V gene TRBV29-1, with a weak D call TRBD1 (5 bases). The germline V gene encodes CDR1 SQVTM and CDR2 ANQGSEA. This CDR3 comprises 14 residues. Trimming took 5 bases from V and 2 from J, leaving 12 bases between them. CDR3 in DNA: TGCAGCGTTAGGCAAGGGGTTAACACCGGGGAGCTGTTTTTT. As protein: CSVRQGVNTGELFF.

This clonotype was detected once. The V gene is TRBV20-1, the J gene TRBJ2-4; D unclear. The CDR3 loop spans 15 amino acids. CDR1 DFQATT and CDR2 SNEGSKA come from the germline V gene (reference sequence). V shed 0 bases and J shed 4 bases, with 13 bases lying between them. Here the CDR3 DNA reads TGCAGTGCTAGAGAGATCTATAGTCCGAAAAACATTCAGTACTTC. Its translation is CSAREIYSPKNIQYF.